The 2 T cell receptor beta chains below were found in one sample sequenced in a study of T cell responses to AZD1222 COVID-19 vaccine (dated by TCRdb to the early 2020s). The library was built by means of the immunoSEQ multiplex PCR assay. Held by TCRdb, this immuneACCESS table contains in-frame sequences only and omits some clones. Under half of the omission traces to an unresolved V gene where checked; the cause of the rest is unknown. In all, the sample holds fewer than 85,000 clones, and around 90% of those were seen once. The top ten constitute approximately 4.5% of the sample. Sample time point, as interpreted from the label and publication: baseline before first vaccination. This sample comprised peripheral blood, obtained on day 0 of AZD1222 vaccination. These TCRs come from an adult in good health.

This chain connects TRBV5-1 to TRBJ2-5; TRBD1 might be the D (6 bases). CDR1 and CDR2 (germline): SGHRS, YFSETQ. The CDR3 sequence is 14 residues long. V gave up 0 bases and J gave up 5 bases, with 11 bases separating them. CDR3 residues: CASSLVGGLETQYF. The CDR3 nucleotides read TGCGCCAGCAGCTTGGTTGGGGGCCTGGAGACCCAGTACTTC.

The gene calls are TRBV19 and TRBJ2-7, with TRBD2 as a possible D gene (6 bases). The CDR3 has 12 residues. Trimming took off 6 bases at V and 6 bases at J, with 12 bases between the two ends. The germline gives CDR1 LNHDA, CDR2 SQIVND (reference sequence). The CDR3 here is CASSGDSLEQYF. DNA for the CDR3: TGTGCCAGTAGCGGGGACTCTCTCGAGCAGTACTTC.